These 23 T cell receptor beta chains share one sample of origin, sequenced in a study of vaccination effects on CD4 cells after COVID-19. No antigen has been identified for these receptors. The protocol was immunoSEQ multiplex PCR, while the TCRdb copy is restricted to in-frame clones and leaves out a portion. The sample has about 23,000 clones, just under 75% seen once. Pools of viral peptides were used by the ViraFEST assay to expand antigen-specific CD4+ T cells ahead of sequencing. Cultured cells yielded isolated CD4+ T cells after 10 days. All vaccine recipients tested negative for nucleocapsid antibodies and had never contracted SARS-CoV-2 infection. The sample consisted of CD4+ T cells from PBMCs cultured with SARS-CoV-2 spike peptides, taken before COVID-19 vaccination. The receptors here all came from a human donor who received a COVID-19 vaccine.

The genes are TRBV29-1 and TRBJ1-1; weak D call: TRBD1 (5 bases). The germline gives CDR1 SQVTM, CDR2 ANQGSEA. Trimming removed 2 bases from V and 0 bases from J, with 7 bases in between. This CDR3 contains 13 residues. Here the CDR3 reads CSVERGMNTEAFF. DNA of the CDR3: TGCAGCGTTGAACGGGGGATGAACACTGAAGCTTTCTTT.

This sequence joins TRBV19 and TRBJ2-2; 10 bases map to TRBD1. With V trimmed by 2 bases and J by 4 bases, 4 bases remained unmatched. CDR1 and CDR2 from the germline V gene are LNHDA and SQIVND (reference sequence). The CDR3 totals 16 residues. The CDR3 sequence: CASSIWTGGTTGELFF. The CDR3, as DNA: TGTGCCAGTAGTATATGGACAGGGGGTACCACCGGGGAGCTGTTTTTT.

CDR3 sequence: CASSSPGWVDEQYF. CDR3 bases: TGTGCCAGCAGCTCCCCGGGTTGGGTTGACGAGCAGTACTTC. The chain carries TRBV6-5 and TRBJ2-7; D unclear. The germline V gene encodes CDR1 MNHEY and CDR2 SVGAGI. The ends were cut back, 6 bases at V and 5 bases at J, with 17 bases in the middle. The CDR3 has 14 amino acids.

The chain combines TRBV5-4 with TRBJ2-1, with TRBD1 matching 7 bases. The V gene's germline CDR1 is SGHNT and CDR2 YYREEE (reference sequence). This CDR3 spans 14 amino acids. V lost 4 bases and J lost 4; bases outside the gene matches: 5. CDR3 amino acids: CASSLGTEYNEQFF. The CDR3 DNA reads TGTGCCAGCAGCCTTGGGACAGAATACAATGAGCAGTTCTTC.

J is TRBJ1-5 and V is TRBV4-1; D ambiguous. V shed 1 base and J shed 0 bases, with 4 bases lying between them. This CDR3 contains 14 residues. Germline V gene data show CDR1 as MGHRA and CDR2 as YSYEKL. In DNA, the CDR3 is TGCGCCAGCAGCCAAGTAGTTAGCAATCAGCCCCAGCATTTT. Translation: CASSQVVSNQPQHF.

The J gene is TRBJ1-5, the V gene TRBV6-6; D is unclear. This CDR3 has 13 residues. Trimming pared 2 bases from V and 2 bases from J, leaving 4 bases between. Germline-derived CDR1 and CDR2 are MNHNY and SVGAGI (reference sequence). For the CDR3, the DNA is TGTGCCAGCAGTTACGACGGCAATCAGCCCCAGCATTTT. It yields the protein CASSYDGNQPQHF.

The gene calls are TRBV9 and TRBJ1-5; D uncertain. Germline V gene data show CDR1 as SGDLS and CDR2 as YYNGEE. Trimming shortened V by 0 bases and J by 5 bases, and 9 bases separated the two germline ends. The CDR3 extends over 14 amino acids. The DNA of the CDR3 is TGTGCCAGCAGCGTAGGGGGTAGGGATCAGCCCCAGCATTTT. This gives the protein CASSVGGRDQPQHF.

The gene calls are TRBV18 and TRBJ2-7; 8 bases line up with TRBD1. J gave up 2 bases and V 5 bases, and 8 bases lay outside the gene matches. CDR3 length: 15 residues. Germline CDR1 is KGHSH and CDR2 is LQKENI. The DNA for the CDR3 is TGTGCCAGCTCAACTGGACAGGGCGCGGCCTACGAGCAGTACTTC. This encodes CASSTGQGAAYEQYF. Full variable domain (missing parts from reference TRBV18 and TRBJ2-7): NAGVMQNPRHLVRRRGQEARLRCSPMKGHSHVYWYRQLPEEGLKFMVYLQKENIIDESGMPKERFSAEFPKEGPSILRIQQVVRGDSAAYFCASSTGQGAAYEQYFGPGTRLTVT.

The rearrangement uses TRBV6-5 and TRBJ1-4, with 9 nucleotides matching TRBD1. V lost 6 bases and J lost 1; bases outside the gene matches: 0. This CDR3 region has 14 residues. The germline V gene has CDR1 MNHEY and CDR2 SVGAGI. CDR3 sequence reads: CASRTGGTNEKLFF. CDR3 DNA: TGTGCCAGCAGGACAGGGGGAACTAATGAAAAACTGTTTTTT.

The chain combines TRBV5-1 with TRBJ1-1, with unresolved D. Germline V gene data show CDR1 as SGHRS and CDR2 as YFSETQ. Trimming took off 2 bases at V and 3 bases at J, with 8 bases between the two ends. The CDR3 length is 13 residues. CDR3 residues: CASSLDIYTEAFF. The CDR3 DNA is TGCGCCAGCAGCTTAGACATCTACACTGAAGCTTTCTTT. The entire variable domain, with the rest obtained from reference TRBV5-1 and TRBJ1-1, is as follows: KAGVTQTPRYLIKTRGQQVTLSCSPISGHRSVSWYQQTPGQGLQFLFEYFSETQRNKGNFPGRFSGRQFSNSRSEMNVSTLELGDSALYLCASSLDIYTEAFFGQGTRLTVV.

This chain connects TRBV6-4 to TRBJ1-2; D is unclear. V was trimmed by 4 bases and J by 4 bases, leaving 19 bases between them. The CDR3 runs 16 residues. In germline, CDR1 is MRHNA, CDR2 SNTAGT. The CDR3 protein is CASSALGSDRVYGYTF. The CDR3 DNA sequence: TGTGCCAGCAGTGCGCTCGGGAGTGATAGGGTCTATGGCTACACCTTC.

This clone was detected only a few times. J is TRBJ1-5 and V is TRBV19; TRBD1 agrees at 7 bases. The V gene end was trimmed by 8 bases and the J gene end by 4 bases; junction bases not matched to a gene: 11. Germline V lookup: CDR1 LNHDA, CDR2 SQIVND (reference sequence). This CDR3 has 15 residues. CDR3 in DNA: TGTGCCAGTTCCCAGGTGGGGGACAGAAATCAGCCCCAGCATTTT. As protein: CASSQVGDRNQPQHF.

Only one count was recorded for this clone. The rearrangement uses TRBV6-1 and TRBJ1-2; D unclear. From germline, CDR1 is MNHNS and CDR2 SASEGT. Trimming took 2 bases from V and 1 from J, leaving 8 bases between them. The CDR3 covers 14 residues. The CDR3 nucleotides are TGTGCCAGCAGTGAATTTAGCATTAACTATGGCTACACCTTC. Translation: CASSEFSINYGYTF.

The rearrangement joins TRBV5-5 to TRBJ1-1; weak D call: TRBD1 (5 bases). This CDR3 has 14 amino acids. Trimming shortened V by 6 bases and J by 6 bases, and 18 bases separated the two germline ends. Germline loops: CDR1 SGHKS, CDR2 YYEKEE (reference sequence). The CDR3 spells CASKNLREMAEAFF. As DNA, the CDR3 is TGTGCCAGCAAGAACCTCAGGGAAATGGCTGAAGCTTTCTTT.

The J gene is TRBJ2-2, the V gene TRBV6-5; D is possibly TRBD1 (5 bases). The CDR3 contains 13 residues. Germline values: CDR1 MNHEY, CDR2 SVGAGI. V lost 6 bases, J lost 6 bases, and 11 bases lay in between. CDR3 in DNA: TGTGCCAGCAGGCCTCGCAGGGCCGGGGAGCTGTTTTTT. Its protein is CASRPRRAGELFF.

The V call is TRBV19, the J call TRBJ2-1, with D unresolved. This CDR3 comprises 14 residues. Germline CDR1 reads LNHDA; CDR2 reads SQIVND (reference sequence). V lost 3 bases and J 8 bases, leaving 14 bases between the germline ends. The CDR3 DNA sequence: TGTGCCAGTAGTATTAAGACTCCCTCTTATGAGCAGTTCTTC. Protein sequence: CASSIKTPSYEQFF. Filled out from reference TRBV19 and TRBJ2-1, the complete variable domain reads DGGITQSPKYLFRKEGQNVTLSCEQNLNHDAMYWYRQDPGQGLRLIYYSQIVNDFQKGDIAEGYSVSREKKESFPLTVTSAQKNPTAFYLCASSIKTPSYEQFFGPGTRLTVL.

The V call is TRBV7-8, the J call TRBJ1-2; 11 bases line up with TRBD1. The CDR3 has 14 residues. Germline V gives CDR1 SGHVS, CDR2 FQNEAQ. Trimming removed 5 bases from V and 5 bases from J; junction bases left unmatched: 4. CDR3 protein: CASSTGTGGYGYTF. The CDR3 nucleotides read TGTGCCAGCAGCACCGGGACAGGGGGGTATGGCTACACCTTC.

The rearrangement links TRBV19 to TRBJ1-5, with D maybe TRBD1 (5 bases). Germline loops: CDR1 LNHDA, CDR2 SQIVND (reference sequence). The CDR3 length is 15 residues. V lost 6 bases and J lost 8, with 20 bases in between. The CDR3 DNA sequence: TGTGCCAGTAGCTTCGGGACGGCTGGCGGAAAGCCCCAGCATTTT. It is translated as CASSFGTAGGKPQHF.

CDR3 residues: CASSKAGSTDTQYF. The CDR3 nucleotides read TGTGCCAGTAGTAAAGCGGGATCCACAGATACGCAGTATTTT. The J gene is TRBJ2-3, the V gene TRBV19, with 7 bases lining up with TRBD2. This CDR3 is 14 amino acids long. Germline-derived CDR1 and CDR2 are LNHDA and SQIVND (reference sequence). Losses at the gene ends were 4 bases for V and 2 bases for J; bases not matched to a gene: 3.

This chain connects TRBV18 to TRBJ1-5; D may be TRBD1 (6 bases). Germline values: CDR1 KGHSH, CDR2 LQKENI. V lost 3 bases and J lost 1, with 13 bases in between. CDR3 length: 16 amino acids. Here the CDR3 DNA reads TGTGCCAGCTCACCGCAACAGGGTGGAAGCAATCAGCCCCAGCATTTT. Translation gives CASSPQQGGSNQPQHF.

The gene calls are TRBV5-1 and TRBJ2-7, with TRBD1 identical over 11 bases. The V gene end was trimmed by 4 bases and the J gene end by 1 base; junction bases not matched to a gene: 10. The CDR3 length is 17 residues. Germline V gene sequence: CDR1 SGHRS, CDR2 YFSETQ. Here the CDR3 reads CASSAGTGGFLSYEQYF. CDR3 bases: TGCGCCAGCAGCGCAGGGACAGGGGGTTTCCTTTCCTACGAGCAGTACTTC.

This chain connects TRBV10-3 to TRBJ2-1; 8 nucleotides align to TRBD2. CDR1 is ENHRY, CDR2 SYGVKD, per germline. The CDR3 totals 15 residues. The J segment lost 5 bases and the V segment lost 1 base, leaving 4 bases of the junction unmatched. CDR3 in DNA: TGTGCCATCAGTGAGTTTCAGCGGGGGCACAATGAGCAGTTCTTC. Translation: CAISEFQRGHNEQFF.

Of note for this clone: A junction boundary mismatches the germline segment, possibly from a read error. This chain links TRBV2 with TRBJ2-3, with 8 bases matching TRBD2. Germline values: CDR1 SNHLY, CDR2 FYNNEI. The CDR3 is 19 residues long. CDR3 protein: CASREAGAWITSSTDTQYF. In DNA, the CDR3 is TGTGCCAGCAGAGAAGCGGGAGCCTGGATCACTTCTAGCACAGATACGCAGTATTTT.